This T cell receptor beta chain was recorded in a study of breast tumors, draining lymph nodes, adjacent tissues listed by TCRdb under 2016. At the level of the whole study: The study compared TCR beta repertoires across tumor, adjacent nontumor tissue and axillary lymph nodes from breast cancer patients. In human breast cancer, the study set out to assess how tumor, surrounding tissue and draining lymph node repertoires relate to one another and whether T cells might be exchanged between them.

Sequencing relied on an Illumina HiSeq 2000. Multiplex PCR amplification was used to build the TCR beta chain libraries. The amplified TCR beta chain products were analyzed by high-throughput sequencing. TCRdb reprocessed the public reads (quality trimming at Q25 with fastp, clone calling with MiXCR) and kept in-frame beta chains. Each entry is one CDR3 protein sequence, shown with its most common DNA and genes. The sample records approximately 31,000 distinct CDR3 sequences, 60% to 70% of which are singletons. About 20% of the sample goes to the ten largest clones. Overall study results and their limits: T-cell repertoire diversity in tumors was found to be lower than in lymph nodes but higher than in nontumor tissue, and preferential V and J gene usage was observed. The data were considered consistent with most tumor T cells being derived from the lymph node and subsequently expanding within tumor tissue. The similarity between tumor and nontumor tissue repertoires was significantly greater in luminal-like breast cancer than in basal-like breast cancer. Rather than being directly demonstrated, the conclusion that tumor T cells originate in lymph nodes was presented as consistent with a hypothesis.

Inclusive of the bounding cysteine and phenylalanine, the CDR3 is 15 residues long. CDR3 DNA is the only sequence kept; it has 45 bases, read in frame from the first base. Points on this clonotype: What antigen it recognizes has not been identified. A much larger clone lies one base from this, so it may be a read error.

The TCR was taken from a female donor with breast cancer. Some clones in this sample may be carry-over from other donors' samples. Specimen: breast tumor tissue. The chain is encoded by TRBV12-3 or TRBV12-4 joined to TRBJ1-2; 8 bases in the junction line up with TRBD1. The sequenced DNA: TGTGCCGGCAGGAACCAGAGACAGGGGAACTATGGCTACACCTTC. Its protein reads: CAGRNQRQGNYGYTF.